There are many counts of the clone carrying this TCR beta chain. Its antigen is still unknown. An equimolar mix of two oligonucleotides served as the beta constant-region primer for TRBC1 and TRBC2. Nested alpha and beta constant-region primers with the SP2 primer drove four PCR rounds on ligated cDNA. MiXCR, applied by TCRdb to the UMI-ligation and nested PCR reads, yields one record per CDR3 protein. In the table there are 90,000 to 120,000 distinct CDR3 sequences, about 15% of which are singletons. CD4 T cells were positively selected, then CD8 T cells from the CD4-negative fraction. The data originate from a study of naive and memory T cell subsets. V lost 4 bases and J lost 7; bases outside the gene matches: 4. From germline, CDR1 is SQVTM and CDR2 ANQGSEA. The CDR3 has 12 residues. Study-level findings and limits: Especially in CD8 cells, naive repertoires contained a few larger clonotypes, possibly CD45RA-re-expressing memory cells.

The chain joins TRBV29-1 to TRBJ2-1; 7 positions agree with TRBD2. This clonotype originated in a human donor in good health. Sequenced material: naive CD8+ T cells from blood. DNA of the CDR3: TGCAGCGTTGGGGAACTAGCGAATGAGCAGTTCTTC. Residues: CSVGELANEQFF.